Listed below are T cell receptor beta chains from one sample, sequenced in a study of beta chain features in type 1 diabetes. Data came from immunoSEQ multiplex PCR; TCRdb stores just in-frame clones and leaves some out. The sample has hundreds of thousands of clones, 10% to 15% seen once. Input material: naive CD4+ T cells from blood. These receptors were taken from a man aged 18 to 29 with type 1 diabetes. The CDR3 runs from the conserved cysteine through the conserved F or W. Fields, in order: J gene, V gene, clone size, D gene, CDR3 DNA, CDR3 protein. D genes are given only for firm matches. Clone size appears in some rows only: once, few, many, or a class for an expanded clone.

J: TRBJ1-5
V: TRBV27
size: .
D: TRBD1
DNA: TGTGCCAGCAGACAGGGGAATCAGTACCCCCAGCATTTT
CDR3: CASRQGNQYPQHF

J: TRBJ2-2
V: TRBV10-3
size: .
D: TRBD1
DNA: TGTGCCATCAGTGAGCCGGGACAGGGCAGGACCGGGGAGCTGTTTTTT
CDR3: CAISEPGQGRTGELFF

J: TRBJ2-1
V: TRBV29-1
size: few
D: .
DNA: TGCAGCGTTGAGATCCAGGCACAGAATGAGCAGTTCTTC
CDR3: CSVEIQAQNEQFF

J: TRBJ2-7
V: TRBV2
size: .
D: .
DNA: TGTGCCAGCGGATTACGGCGGGGGACAAGCGAGCAGTACTTC
CDR3: CASGLRRGTSEQYF

J: TRBJ2-7
V: TRBV4-2
size: .
D: .
DNA: TGTGCCAGCAGCCAAGGCCGACTATCCTTGGAGCAGTACTTC
CDR3: CASSQGRLSLEQYF

J: TRBJ1-2
V: TRBV4-1
size: few
D: .
DNA: TGCGCCAGCAGCCCCCAGGGTATCCATGGCTACACCTTC
CDR3: CASSPQGIHGYTF

J: TRBJ2-7
V: TRBV11-2
size: few
D: .
DNA: TGTGCCAGCAGCTTGCCAAGGGTCCTGCTGGTCGAGCAGTACTTC
CDR3: CASSLPRVLLVEQYF

J: TRBJ2-7
V: TRBV18
size: .
D: .
DNA: TGTGCCAGCTCACCAAGAGGGATCCCCTACGAGCAGTACTTC
CDR3: CASSPRGIPYEQYF

J: TRBJ2-6
V: TRBV11-2
size: few
D: .
DNA: TGTGCCAGCAGCCTCCGGGACTCTGGGGCCAACGTCCTGACTTTC
CDR3: CASSLRDSGANVLTF

J: TRBJ2-3
V: TRBV7-9
size: .
D: .
DNA: TGTGCCAGCAGCTGGGACGTTAGTGAGGATACGCAGTATTTT
CDR3: CASSWDVSEDTQYF

J: TRBJ1-2
V: TRBV10-3
size: few
D: .
DNA: TGTGCCATCAGCACACAGCCTAACTATGGCTACACCTTC
CDR3: CAISTQPNYGYTF

J: TRBJ1-2
V: TRBV27
size: .
D: .
DNA: TGTGCCAGCAGTCCCGAGGGAGGAAAAGGGCGTTATGGCTACACCTTC
CDR3: CASSPEGGKGRYGYTF

J: TRBJ1-2
V: TRBV5-4
size: few
D: .
DNA: TGTGCCAGCAGCTTAACTACGGTTAACTATGGCTACACCTTC
CDR3: CASSLTTVNYGYTF

J: TRBJ1-6
V: TRBV4-1
size: .
D: .
DNA: TGCGCCAGCAGCTTAACATCGGGGGTTAATTCACCCCTCCACTTT
CDR3: CASSLTSGVNSPLHF

J: TRBJ1-2
V: TRBV2
size: .
D: .
DNA: TGTGCCAGCAGGGACCAGGTACAGGGTCATGGCTACACCTTC
CDR3: CASRDQVQGHGYTF

J: TRBJ2-3
V: TRBV2
size: few
D: .
DNA: TGTGCCAGCAGCAGACCCCTAGATACGCAGTATTTT
CDR3: CASSRPLDTQYF